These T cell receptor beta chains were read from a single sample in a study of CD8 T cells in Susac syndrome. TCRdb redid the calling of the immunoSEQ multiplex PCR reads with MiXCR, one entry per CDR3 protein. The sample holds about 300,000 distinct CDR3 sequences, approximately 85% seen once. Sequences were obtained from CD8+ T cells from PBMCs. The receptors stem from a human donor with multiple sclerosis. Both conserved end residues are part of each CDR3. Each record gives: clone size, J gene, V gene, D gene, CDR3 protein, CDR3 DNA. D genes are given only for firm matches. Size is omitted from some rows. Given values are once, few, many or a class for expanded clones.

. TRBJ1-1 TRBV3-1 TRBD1 CASSQAGGDTEAFF TGTGCCAGCAGCCAGGCAGGGGGGGACACTGAAGCTTTTTTT
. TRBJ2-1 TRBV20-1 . CSAPGDGTPLNEQLF TGCAGTGCCCCGGGCGACGGGACTCCCCTCAATGAGCAGCTCTTC
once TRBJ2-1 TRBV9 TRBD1 CASSAVPGTGPYNEQFF TGTGCCAGCAGCGCCGTCCCCGGGACAGGGCCATACAATGAGCAGTTCTTC
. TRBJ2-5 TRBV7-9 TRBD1 CASSSPGQGAPETQYF TGTGCCAGCAGCTCACCGGGACAGGGGGCCCCAGAGACCCAGTACTTC
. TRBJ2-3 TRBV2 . CASRGLPKDTQYF TGTGCCAGCAGGGGACTCCCCAAGGATACGCAGTATTTT
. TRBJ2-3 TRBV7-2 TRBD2 CASSFFAGGPTDTQYF TGTGCCAGCAGCTTTTTTGCGGGAGGGCCCACAGATACGCAGTATTTT
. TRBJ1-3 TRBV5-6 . CASTLPGVVGNTTYF TGTGCCAGCACCTTGCCAGGGGTGGTGGGAAACACCACATATTTT
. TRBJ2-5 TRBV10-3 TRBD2 CAISGELAGGETQYF TGTGCCATCAGTGGGGAACTAGCGGGGGGAGAGACCCAGTACTTC
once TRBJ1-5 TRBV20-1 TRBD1 CSARDWRQGVKQPQHF TGCAGTGCTAGAGATTGGAGGCAGGGGGTGAAACAGCCCCAGCATTTT
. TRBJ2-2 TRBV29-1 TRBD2 CSAGSGSDTGELFF TGCAGCGCCGGAAGCGGGAGCGACACCGGGGAGCTGTTTTTT
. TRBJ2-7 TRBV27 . CASSISRQSYEQYF TGTGCCAGCAGCATTAGCCGACAGTCCTACGAGCAGTACTTC
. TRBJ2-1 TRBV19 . CASNQGYNEQFF TGTGCCAGTAACCAAGGCTACAATGAGCAGTTCTTC
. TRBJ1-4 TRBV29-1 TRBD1 CSVGQGVANEKLFF TGCAGCGTGGGACAGGGGGTTGCTAATGAAAAACTGTTTTTT
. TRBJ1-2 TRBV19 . CASSIGQGHYGYTF TGTGCCAGTAGTATCGGGCAGGGACACTATGGCTACACCTTC
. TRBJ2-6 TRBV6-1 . CATSKQGFSGANVLTF TGTGCCACCTCGAAACAGGGCTTCTCTGGGGCCAACGTCCTGACTTTC
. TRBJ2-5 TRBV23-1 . CASSQSPPTSRQETQYF TGCGCCAGCAGTCAATCCCCTCCTACATCGCGCCAAGAGACCCAGTACTTC
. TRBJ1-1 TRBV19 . CASSKNSGTEAFF TGTGCCAGTAGTAAAAATAGTGGCACTGAAGCTTTCTTT